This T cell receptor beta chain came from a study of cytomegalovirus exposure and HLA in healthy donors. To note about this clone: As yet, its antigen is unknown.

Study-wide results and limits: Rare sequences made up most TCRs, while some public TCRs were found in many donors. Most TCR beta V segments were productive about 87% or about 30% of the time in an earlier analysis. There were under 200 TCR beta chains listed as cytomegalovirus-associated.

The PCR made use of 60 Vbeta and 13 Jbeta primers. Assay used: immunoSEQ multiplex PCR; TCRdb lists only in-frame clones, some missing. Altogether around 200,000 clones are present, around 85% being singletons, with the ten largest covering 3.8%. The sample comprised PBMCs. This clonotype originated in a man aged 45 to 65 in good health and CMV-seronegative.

CDR3 coding DNA: TGTGCCAGCAGCCCGAGCCTAAAACCTCTACCCAAAAACATTCAGTACTTC. Translation gives CASSPSLKPLPKNIQYF. The V call is TRBV7-9, the J call TRBJ2-4; D is uncertain. From germline, CDR1 is SEHNR and CDR2 FQNEAQ (reference sequence). CDR3 length: 17 residues. The V gene lost 5 bases and the J gene lost 2 bases, with 19 bases spanning the gap.